This passage covers 16 T cell receptor beta chains from one sample sequenced in a study of cytomegalovirus exposure and HLA in healthy donors. PCR primers comprised 60 Vbeta and 13 Jbeta primers. Assay used: immunoSEQ multiplex PCR; TCRdb lists only in-frame clones, some missing. The sample lists fewer than 200,000 clones, 70% to 80% occurring once. Sequencing input: PBMCs. All receptors come from a man aged 40-55 years in good health and CMV-seronegative.

CDR3 amino acids: CASSLVGGLTDTQYF. In DNA, the CDR3 is TGTGCCAGCAGCTTGGTCGGAGGTTTAACAGATACGCAGTATTTT. V is TRBV5-4 and J is TRBJ2-3; tentative D call: TRBD2 (5 bases). There are 15 residues in the CDR3. Germline CDR1 reads SGHNT; CDR2 reads YYREEE (reference sequence). The V gene lost 0 bases and the J gene lost 3 bases, with 11 bases spanning the gap.

The rearrangement uses TRBV18 and TRBJ2-7; TRBD1 might be the D (5 bases). Trimming cost V 0 bases and J 3 bases, with 6 bases left between them. There are 13 residues in the CDR3. From germline, CDR1 is KGHSH and CDR2 LQKENI. CDR3 DNA sequence: TGTGCCAGCTCACCACCCGACAGCTACGAGCAGTACTTC. This sequence encodes CASSPPDSYEQYF.

This chain links TRBV7-9 with TRBJ2-5, with D hard to call. The CDR3 extends over 13 amino acids. CDR1 SEHNR and CDR2 FQNEAQ come from the germline V gene (reference sequence). The germline V and J ends were trimmed by 1 base and 5 bases, with 8 bases remaining between them. CDR3 amino acids: CASSLGSSETQYF. CDR3 DNA: TGTGCCAGCAGCTTAGGTAGTTCGGAGACCCAGTACTTC.

This clone was counted once. V usage is TRBV12-5 and J usage is TRBJ1-5, with 7 bases that match TRBD1. The CDR3 runs to 16 residues. Germline lookup yields CDR1 LGHNT and CDR2 FRNRAP. The V and J ends lost 3 bases and 8 bases, in that order; junction bases with no gene match: 13. The CDR3 bases are TGTGCTAGTGGTTTTCCGGGACAGAAAACGGTGAAGCCCCAGCATTTT. This sequence encodes CASGFPGQKTVKPQHF.

The chain couples TRBV19 to TRBJ1-2, with D tentatively TRBD1 (5 bases). The CDR3 spans 14 residues. V was pared by 5 bases and J by 6 bases, with 16 bases between. Germline loops: CDR1 LNHDA, CDR2 SQIVND (reference sequence). The CDR3 nucleotides are TGTGCCAGTAGTGATCCGGCAGGGCTCAATGGCTACACCTTC. Its translation is CASSDPAGLNGYTF. Variable domain in full (rest from reference TRBV19 and TRBJ1-2): DGGITQSPKYLFRKEGQNVTLSCEQNLNHDAMYWYRQDPGQGLRLIYYSQIVNDFQKGDIAEGYSVSREKKESFPLTVTSAQKNPTAFYLCASSDPAGLNGYTFGSGTRLTVV.

This chain uses TRBV2 with TRBJ2-7; 7 nucleotides line up with TRBD1. The CDR3 length is 14 residues. The V and J ends lost 4 bases and 4 bases, in that order; junction bases with no gene match: 7. Per germline, CDR1 SNHLY and CDR2 FYNNEI. The CDR3 DNA reads as TGTGCCAGCAGTGCCGGGACAGAAGGGTACGAGCAGTACTTC. It encodes CASSAGTEGYEQYF.

The chain recombines TRBV13 with TRBJ2-1, with TRBD2 as a possible D gene (6 bases). The V end lost 4 bases, the J end lost 7 bases, and 26 bases lay between the germline ends. Germline CDR1 PRHDT, CDR2 FYEKMQ (reference sequence). The CDR3 covers 18 residues. The chain's CDR3 is CASSSPWTGTGGFNEQFF. In DNA form, the CDR3 reads TGTGCCAGCAGCTCACCTTGGACCGGGACTGGGGGTTTTAATGAGCAGTTCTTC.

CDR3 protein: CSVKPGDGANVLTF. The CDR3 DNA sequence: TGCAGCGTAAAACCAGGGGATGGGGCCAACGTCCTGACTTTC. The chain links TRBV29-1 to TRBJ2-6, with D perhaps matching TRBD1 (6 bases). V was trimmed by 6 bases and J by 3 bases, leaving 12 bases between them. Germline CDR1 is SQVTM and CDR2 is ANQGSEA. The CDR3 consists of 14 residues.

The chain couples TRBV6-1 to TRBJ2-7, with TRBD1 identical over 8 bases. Germline V lookup: CDR1 MNHNS, CDR2 SASEGT. V lost 2 bases to trimming and J lost 3 bases; unmatched junction nucleotides: 3. The CDR3 is 14 residues long. CDR3 nucleotide sequence: TGTGCCAGCAGTGAACGGGACAGGATCTACGAGCAGTACTTC. Amino acid sequence: CASSERDRIYEQYF.

In this sample, this clone turned up a few times. This chain links TRBV7-6 with TRBJ2-7; TRBD2 agrees at 11 bases. The CDR3 is 14 residues long. CDR1 and CDR2 (germline): SGHVS, FNYEAQ. V gave up 3 bases and J gave up 5 bases; unmatched junction bases: 3. The CDR3 is CASSFTSGSDEQYF. In DNA form, the CDR3 reads TGTGCCAGCAGCTTCACTAGCGGGAGTGACGAGCAGTACTTC.

This clone was seen only a few times. The rearrangement joins TRBV7-8 to TRBJ2-7, with 11 bases matching TRBD2. The CDR3 is 15 amino acids. Germline CDR1 is SGHVS and CDR2 is FQNEAQ. Trimming took 7 bases from V and 3 from J; bases not matched to a gene: 8. The CDR3 spells CASTVAGGPVYEQYF. DNA of the CDR3: TGTGCCAGCACCGTAGCGGGAGGGCCGGTCTACGAGCAGTACTTC.

The V call is TRBV28, the J call TRBJ1-6; 8 bases agree with TRBD1. With V trimmed by 6 bases and J by 7 bases, 11 bases remained unmatched. CDR1 is MDHEN and CDR2 is SYDVKM in the germline V gene. This CDR3 is 16 amino acids long. The CDR3 sequence: CASRSPGQGLNSPLHF. In nucleotides, the CDR3 is TGTGCCAGCAGATCTCCCGGACAGGGACTCAATTCACCCCTCCACTTT.

V usage is TRBV9 and J usage is TRBJ2-7; 13 positions agree with TRBD2. Losses at the gene ends were 2 bases for V and 3 bases for J; bases not matched to a gene: 8. The CDR3 extends over 17 amino acids. Germline CDR1 and CDR2: SGDLS and YYNGEE. The DNA of the CDR3 is TGTGCCAGCAGCGTCGCCCCGACTAGCGGGAGGCGCTACGAGCAGTACTTC. This gives the protein CASSVAPTSGRRYEQYF.

This chain connects TRBV27 to TRBJ1-4, with TRBD1 matching 7 bases. This CDR3 is built from 14 residues. V dropped 5 bases and J dropped 8; count of bases not matched to a gene: 8. CDR1 and CDR2 from the germline V gene are MNHEY and SMNVEV (reference sequence). The CDR3 DNA sequence: TGTGCCAGCAGTAACGCAGGGGGATACGAAAAACTGTTTTTT. Its protein is CASSNAGGYEKLFF.

This chain uses TRBV13 with TRBJ2-3, with 8 positions matching TRBD2. The germline CDR1 and CDR2 sequences are PRHDT and FYEKMQ (reference sequence). After removal of 5 bases from V and 4 bases from J, the junction contained 17 bases not matched to a gene. This CDR3 contains 18 residues. CDR3 bases: TGTGCCAGCAGCGAACGGGGGGGGGACAACACTTGGCCAGATACGCAGTATTTT. Its translation: CASSERGGDNTWPDTQYF.

This clone was observed a few times. V usage is TRBV29-1 and J usage is TRBJ1-5; D ambiguous. There are 13 residues in the CDR3. The V end was cut by 4 bases, the J end by 3 bases, with 10 bases between. Germline V gene data show CDR1 as SQVTM and CDR2 as ANQGSEA. CDR3: CSVAPGPNQPQHF. CDR3 bases: TGCAGCGTTGCCCCGGGTCCCAATCAGCCCCAGCATTTT.